Following are 20 T cell receptor beta chains from one sample sequenced in a study of T cell responses to AZD1222 COVID-19 vaccine. Using immunoSEQ multiplex PCR, the repertoire was profiled, and TCRdb retains in-frame clones only, with some absent. The table lists more than 90,000 clones, 87% of them singletons. The input for sequencing was peripheral blood, taken 28 days after the second AZD1222 dose. The receptors originated from an adult who received the AZD1222 COVID-19 vaccine.

This clone was observed once. This rearrangement joins TRBV5-1 to TRBJ1-4; a possible D gene is TRBD1 (6 bases). Germline V lookup: CDR1 SGHRS, CDR2 YFSETQ. This CDR3 comprises 15 residues. V lost 3 bases to trimming and J lost 4 bases, with 13 bases between them. The CDR3: CASSSRGELNEKLFF. The CDR3 DNA sequence: TGCGCCAGCAGCTCGAGGGGGGAACTTAATGAAAAACTGTTTTTT.

V and J are TRBV29-1 and TRBJ1-1; 8 bases are a match to TRBD1. V shed 7 bases, J shed 2 bases, and the junction held 6 bases outside the gene matches. The CDR3 totals 13 residues. From germline, CDR1 is SQVTM and CDR2 ANQGSEA. Here the CDR3 reads CSAGQGGNTEAFF. In DNA form, the CDR3 reads TGCAGCGCCGGACAGGGAGGCAACACTGAAGCTTTCTTT.

The chain carries TRBV18 and TRBJ2-2; D possibly matches TRBD1 or TRBD2 (5 bases each). Germline V CDR1 and CDR2: KGHSH, LQKENI. CDR3 length equals 13 residues. V lost 1 base to trimming and J lost 6 bases, with 6 bases between them. The DNA of the CDR3 is TGTGCCAGCTCACCACGGGGGTCCGGGGAGCTGTTTTTT. Encoded protein: CASSPRGSGELFF.

This clone occurred once. The chain couples TRBV28 to TRBJ1-3; 8 nucleotides line up with TRBD1. CDR3 length: 15 amino acids. Losses at the gene ends were 8 bases for V and 4 bases for J; bases not matched to a gene: 10. The germline V gene encodes CDR1 MDHEN and CDR2 SYDVKM. CDR3 sequence (DNA): TGTGCCAGCGGGGGTAGACAGGGGCCCGGAAACACCATATATTTT. Translating gives CASGGRQGPGNTIYF.

V usage is TRBV2 and J usage is TRBJ2-4, with D tentatively TRBD2 (7 bases). With 0 bases removed from V and 8 bases from J, the gap between germline ends came to 17 bases. Germline V gene lookup returns CDR1 SNHLY and CDR2 FYNNEI. This CDR3 contains 16 residues. The CDR3 DNA is TGTGCCAGCAGTGAAGCTTGGGGGGGCTTAGTGTACATTCAGTACTTC. As protein: CASSEAWGGLVYIQYF. The full variable domain, with the rest looked up from reference TRBV2 and TRBJ2-4, is EPEVTQTPSHQVTQMGQEVILRCVPISNHLYFYWYRQILGQKVEFLVSFYNNEISEKSEIFDDQFSVERPDGSNFTLKIRSTKLEDSAMYFCASSEAWGGLVYIQYFGAGTRLSVL.

This clone appeared a single time. CDR3 DNA: TGCGCCAGCAGCTTGGACGCCCACTCCGGCTACACCTTC. Its translation: CASSLDAHSGYTF. The chain is built from TRBV5-1 and TRBJ1-2; D unclear. V lost 0 bases, J lost 8 bases, and 11 bases lay in between. Looked up from germline, CDR1 is SGHRS and CDR2 is YFSETQ. The CDR3 has 13 amino acids.

The rearrangement joins TRBV5-1 to TRBJ1-1; no clear D. This CDR3 region has 13 residues. The V gene's germline CDR1 is SGHRS and CDR2 YFSETQ. V was trimmed by 4 bases and J by 5 bases, leaving 12 bases between them. CDR3 region: CASSERVKTEAFF. As DNA, the CDR3 is TGCGCCAGCAGCGAGCGGGTAAAAACTGAAGCTTTCTTT.

The rearrangement uses TRBV5-4 and TRBJ2-3, with 10 bases matching TRBD2. The CDR3 is 16 amino acids. Germline V gene data show CDR1 as SGHNT and CDR2 as YYREEE (reference sequence). V lost 3 bases to trimming and J lost 4 bases; unmatched junction nucleotides: 8. The CDR3 sequence is CASSSKLAGYADTQYF. Here the CDR3 DNA reads TGTGCCAGCAGCTCTAAACTAGCGGGATATGCAGATACGCAGTATTTT. Drawing the rest from reference TRBV5-4 and TRBJ2-3, the complete variable domain is ETGVTQSPTHLIKTRGQQVTLRCSSQSGHNTVSWYQQALGQGPQFIFQYYREEENGRGNFPPRFSGLQFPNYSSELNVNALELDDSALYLCASSSKLAGYADTQYFGPGTRLTVL.

J is TRBJ2-7 and V is TRBV7-2, with 7 bases fitting TRBD2. This CDR3 spans 12 amino acids. The germline CDR1 and CDR2 sequences are SGHTA and FQGNSA. Trimming removed 6 bases from V and 2 bases from J; junction bases left unmatched: 1. CDR3 bases: TGTGCCAGCAGGGGGGGGACCTACGAGCAGTACTTC. Residues: CASRGGTYEQYF.

The genes are TRBV10-3 and TRBJ1-5; possible D gene TRBD1, 5 bases. Looked up from germline, CDR1 is ENHRY and CDR2 is SYGVKD. The V end lost 6 bases, the J end lost 4 bases, and 10 bases lay between the germline ends. CDR3 length equals 13 residues. CDR3 coding DNA: TGTGCCATCAGGGGGGGTTTGAATCAGCCCCAGCATTTT. Encoded protein: CAIRGGLNQPQHF.

The chain couples TRBV18 to TRBJ2-5, with D perhaps matching TRBD1 (6 bases). Per germline, CDR1 KGHSH and CDR2 LQKENI. Trimming stripped 4 bases from V and 0 bases from J, with 9 bases between. The CDR3 consists of 14 residues. Here the CDR3 DNA reads TGTGCCAGCTCACAGGACAGAAACCAAGAGACCCAGTACTTC. Translation gives CASSQDRNQETQYF.

Worth noting for this clone: The junction departs from germline at one end; a sequencing error may be responsible. This chain joins TRBV28 and TRBJ2-7; weak D call: TRBD1 (5 bases). Per the germline V gene, CDR1 is MDHEN and CDR2 is SYDVKM. This CDR3 is 15 amino acids long. The CDR3: CASSTAGQGVYEQYF. Written as DNA, the CDR3 is TGTGCCAGCAGTACCGCAGGGCAGGGCGTCTACGAGCAGTACTTT.

The chain links TRBV9 to TRBJ2-1; TRBD2 aligns across 7 bases. Germline assignment: CDR1 SGDLS and CDR2 YYNGEE. CDR3 length: 19 residues. V shed 0 bases, J shed 0 bases, and the junction held 12 bases outside the gene matches. As DNA, the CDR3 is TGTGCCAGCAGCGTAGGAGGGAGGGTGGGGCGCGGCTCCTACAATGAGCAGTTCTTC. It translates to CASSVGGRVGRGSYNEQFF.

This clone occurred a few times. The gene calls are TRBV27 and TRBJ1-6, with D possibly being TRBD1 (6 bases). The ends were cut back, 8 bases at V and 7 bases at J, with 15 bases in the middle. This CDR3 comprises 14 residues. CDR1 MNHEY and CDR2 SMNVEV come from the germline V gene (reference sequence). CDR3 DNA: TGTGCCAGCGGGAACAGGGAAGGCAATTCACCCCTCCACTTT. It codes for CASGNREGNSPLHF.

This chain connects TRBV29-1 to TRBJ2-3; no clear D. Germline V lookup: CDR1 SQVTM, CDR2 ANQGSEA. V lost 5 bases and J 8 bases, leaving 20 bases between the germline ends. The CDR3 is 14 residues long. The DNA for the CDR3 is TGCAGCGTTAGCCTACAGCTCCAGCGAGGTACGCAGTATTTT. Translating it yields CSVSLQLQRGTQYF.

The J gene is TRBJ1-6, the V gene TRBV18; no clear D. The CDR3 sequence is 14 residues long. V was trimmed by 3 bases and J by 3 bases, leaving 6 bases between them. Per the germline V gene, CDR1 is KGHSH and CDR2 is LQKENI. CDR3: CASSPTDYNSPLHF. The CDR3 bases are TGTGCCAGCTCACCTACTGACTATAATTCACCCCTCCACTTT.

J is TRBJ1-1 and V is TRBV28; D gene unclear. Germline lookup yields CDR1 MDHEN and CDR2 SYDVKM. The CDR3 is made up of 12 amino acids. The V end lost 7 bases, the J end lost 7 bases, and 13 bases lay between the germline ends. The CDR3: CASITPTREAFF. CDR3 nucleotides: TGTGCCAGCATCACCCCCACACGTGAAGCTTTCTTT.

J is TRBJ2-7 and V is TRBV18; 14 bases fit TRBD2. Trimming took 4 bases from V and 7 from J; bases not matched to a gene: 3. The CDR3 loop spans 14 amino acids. Germline-derived CDR1 and CDR2 are KGHSH and LQKENI. In DNA, the CDR3 is TGTGCCAGCTCACTGGGACTAGCGGGAGAAGAGCAGTACTTC. Protein: CASSLGLAGEEQYF.

The chain links TRBV7-6 to TRBJ1-1, with D unresolved. Trimming cost V 2 bases and J 3 bases, with 10 bases left between them. In germline, CDR1 is SGHVS, CDR2 FNYEAQ. This CDR3 contains 14 residues. The CDR3 nucleotides are TGTGCCAGCAGCTTAACTCATGGGGACACTGAAGCTTTCTTT. This translates into CASSLTHGDTEAFF.

V is TRBV19 and J is TRBJ2-7, with TRBD2 identical over 10 bases. Germline-derived CDR1 and CDR2 are LNHDA and SQIVND (reference sequence). The CDR3 length is 15 residues. With V trimmed by 6 bases and J by 7 bases, 12 bases remained unmatched. The CDR3 spells CASSIVGTSAKEQYF. CDR3 coding DNA: TGTGCCAGTAGCATTGTCGGGACTAGCGCTAAAGAGCAGTACTTC. Using reference TRBV19 and TRBJ2-7 for the parts outside the CDR3, the full variable domain is DGGITQSPKYLFRKEGQNVTLSCEQNLNHDAMYWYRQDPGQGLRLIYYSQIVNDFQKGDIAEGYSVSREKKESFPLTVTSAQKNPTAFYLCASSIVGTSAKEQYFGPGTRLTVT.